These T cell receptor beta chains were read from a single sample in a study of vaccination and CD4 T cells after COVID-19. TCRdb re-analysed the PCR reads in MiXCR, keeping a single row per CDR3 protein. The sample yields about 20,000 distinct CDR3 sequences, approximately 70% seen once. These receptors' targets are unknown. Sequences were obtained from CD4+ T cells from blood, cultured in vitro. Receptor source: a human donor who had recovered from COVID-19. The CDR3 runs from the conserved cysteine through the conserved F or W. The D gene is left open where the match is weak. The listing skips clone size in some rows; elsewhere it reads once, few, many or a size class.

size	V	J	D	CDR3	DNA
-	TRBV7-2	TRBJ1-5	-	CANSLGQGNQPQHF	TGTGCCAACAGCTTAGGGCAGGGCAATCAGCCCCAGCATTTT
-	TRBV15	TRBJ1-3	-	CATSRGDSHSGSTIYF	TGTGCCACCAGCAGAGGCGACAGTCACTCTGGAAGCACCATATATTTT
-	TRBV5-6	TRBJ1-5	-	CASSLSLANQPQHF	TGTGCCAGCAGCTTGAGTTTGGCAAATCAGCCCCAGCATTTT
-	TRBV19	TRBJ2-2	-	CASTPRGTGELFF	TGTGCCAGTACCCCCCGGGGGACCGGGGAGCTGTTTTTT
-	TRBV20-1	TRBJ2-7	-	CSVRASSEQYF	TGCAGTGTTCGGGCCTCCTCCGAGCAGTACTTC
-	TRBV24-1	TRBJ1-6	-	CATRAGGANSPLHF	TGTGCCACCAGGGCCGGAGGCGCGAATTCACCCCTCCACTTT
-	TRBV20-1	TRBJ2-3	TRBD2	CSAGTAGGVNGADTQYF	TGCAGTGCTGGGACTGCGGGAGGAGTTAATGGGGCAGATACGCAGTATTTT
-	TRBV2	TRBJ1-2	-	CASILQGHLGYTF	TGTGCCAGCATCTTACAGGGTCACCTTGGCTACACCTTC
-	TRBV20-1	TRBJ1-1	-	CSAGARGNTEAFF	TGCAGTGCCGGAGCCAGGGGCAACACTGAAGCTTTCTTT
-	TRBV20-1	TRBJ2-5	-	CSALPQETQYF	TGCAGTGCCCTTCCTCAAGAGACCCAGTACTTC
-	TRBV12-3/TRBV12-4	TRBJ1-1	-	CASSLGGRQNTEAFF	TGTGCCAGCAGTTTAGGAGGACGACAGAACACTGAAGCTTTCTTT
-	TRBV28	TRBJ1-5	-	CASRGMEPQHF	TGTGCCAGCAGGGGTATGGAGCCCCAGCATTTT
-	TRBV27	TRBJ2-6	-	CASSPGTEGSKSGANVLTF	TGTGCCAGCAGTCCCGGGACCGAAGGGTCTAAGTCTGGGGCCAACGTCCTGACTTTC
-	TRBV27	TRBJ2-1	TRBD1	CATPSRTGPLAYNEQFF	TGTGCCACCCCATCAAGGACAGGGCCCCTAGCCTACAATGAGCAGTTCTTC
-	TRBV29-1	TRBJ1-1	-	CSVEFLREGTEAFF	TGCAGCGTTGAGTTTTTGCGGGAGGGCACTGAAGCTTTCTTT
few	TRBV10-3	TRBJ2-2	TRBD1	CAISAQGVGELFF	TGTGCCATCAGTGCCCAGGGGGTCGGGGAGCTGTTTTTT
-	TRBV20-1	TRBJ2-3	TRBD2	CSALAGPTDTQYF	TGCAGTGCCCTAGCGGGCCCGACAGATACGCAGTATTTT
-	TRBV7-2	TRBJ1-5	-	CASTPPGGGNQPQHF	TGTGCCAGCACCCCCCCCGGGGGGGGGAACCAGCCCCAGCATTTT
-	TRBV24-1	TRBJ2-1	-	CATSDTTKTSNEQFF	TGTGCCACCAGTGACACTACTAAAACCAGCAATGAGCAGTTCTTC
-	TRBV10-3	TRBJ1-2	TRBD1	CAISELGDREDGYTF	TGTGCCATCAGTGAGTTGGGAGACAGGGAAGATGGCTACACCTTC
-	TRBV12-3/TRBV12-4	TRBJ2-1	-	CASSKPGRNNEQFF	TGTGCCAGCAGCAAGCCGGGACGCAACAATGAGCAGTTCTTC
-	TRBV20-1	TRBJ1-6	-	CSARGEGGFSPLHF	TGCAGTGCCCGGGGGGAGGGGGGCTTTTCACCCCTCCACTTT